The next 13 T cell receptor beta chains were all read from a single sample in a study of PD-1 blockade in mismatch repair-deficient tumors. The data were produced by immunoSEQ multiplex PCR, yet TCRdb's version contains in-frame clones alone and is incomplete. Here the sample spans about 79,000 clones, more than 80% being singletons. The starting material was peripheral blood, obtained 44 weeks after starting pembrolizumab. These receptors were taken from an adult with mismatch repair-deficient cancer.

The chain is built from TRBV27 and TRBJ2-1; 7 bases fit TRBD2. Germline V gene sequence: CDR1 MNHEY, CDR2 SMNVEV (reference sequence). The J segment lost 0 bases and the V segment lost 3 bases, leaving 2 bases of the junction unmatched. This CDR3 region has 15 residues. CDR3 bases: TGTGCCAGCAGTTTCGGCGGGAGCTCCTACAATGAGCAGTTCTTC. Translating gives CASSFGGSSYNEQFF.

The V call is TRBV4-1, the J call TRBJ2-1, with 12 bases aligning to TRBD2. The J segment lost 1 base and the V segment lost 3 bases, leaving 7 bases of the junction unmatched. Germline V gene data show CDR1 as MGHRA and CDR2 as YSYEKL. The CDR3 contains 18 residues. The CDR3 DNA sequence: TGCGCCAGCAGCCAGGACCCACTAGCGGGAGGTTCCTACAATGAGCAGTTCTTC. It yields the protein CASSQDPLAGGSYNEQFF.

The CDR3 spells CASSLGGTSPGELFF. The CDR3 DNA sequence: TGTGCCAGCAGCTTGGGGGGGACTAGCCCCGGGGAGCTGTTTTTT. The chain has TRBV5-4 and TRBJ2-2; 9 nucleotides align to TRBD2. Per germline, CDR1 SGHNT and CDR2 YYREEE (reference sequence). The CDR3 contains 15 residues. J gave up 6 bases and V 0 bases, and 3 bases lay outside the gene matches.

In its sample, this clone was seen once. This chain connects TRBV4-2 to TRBJ2-3; D is possibly TRBD1 or TRBD2 (5 bases each). This CDR3 contains 18 residues. Trimming shortened V by 2 bases and J by 4 bases, and 22 bases separated the two germline ends. Germline CDR1 and CDR2: LGHNA and YNFKEQ. CDR3 in amino acids: CASSQQAYARERSDTQYF. The CDR3 DNA reads TGTGCCAGCAGCCAACAAGCCTATGCCAGGGAGCGATCAGATACGCAGTATTTT.

V gene TRBV25-1 combines with J gene TRBJ1-2, with D tentatively TRBD1 (5 bases). This CDR3 is 12 amino acids long. Germline lookup yields CDR1 MGHDK and CDR2 SYGVNS. Trimming took 7 bases from V and 6 from J, leaving 12 bases between them. This CDR3 reads CASNQGYHGYTF. Written as DNA, the CDR3 is TGTGCCAGCAATCAGGGTTACCATGGCTACACCTTC.

The sample holds a few counts of this clone. The chain couples TRBV19 to TRBJ2-2; 10 bases match TRBD2. The J segment lost 0 bases and the V segment lost 10 bases, leaving 5 bases of the junction unmatched. Germline lookup yields CDR1 LNHDA and CDR2 SQIVND (reference sequence). The CDR3 totals 15 residues. The CDR3 DNA is TGTGCCACCAGGACTAGCGGCACGAACACCGGGGAGCTGTTTTTT. Its translation: CATRTSGTNTGELFF.

The chain uses TRBV18 and TRBJ2-5; D is unclear. The CDR3 loop spans 13 amino acids. Trimming removed 6 bases at V and 5 bases at J, with 13 bases between. Germline V gene sequence: CDR1 KGHSH, CDR2 LQKENI. CDR3 loop: CASSEAGLETQYF. The DNA of the CDR3 is TGTGCCAGCTCCGAGGCCGGTCTGGAGACCCAGTACTTC.

The J gene is TRBJ2-7, the V gene TRBV30; the D gene is possibly TRBD1 (5 bases). Germline V lookup: CDR1 GTSNPN, CDR2 SVGIG (reference sequence). CDR3 length: 14 amino acids. V shed 0 bases and J shed 3 bases, with 12 bases lying between them. For the CDR3, the DNA is TGTGCCTGGAGTGTAATTAGCAGGGACTACGAGCAGTACTTC. It yields the protein CAWSVISRDYEQYF.

The V call is TRBV7-8, the J call TRBJ1-1; D is uncertain. The V end was cut by 3 bases, the J end by 0 bases, with 8 bases between. The CDR3 covers 14 residues. Germline V gene lookup returns CDR1 SGHVS and CDR2 FQNEAQ. Written as DNA, the CDR3 is TGTGCCAGCAGCTTGGCTGGTATGAACACTGAAGCTTTCTTT. Its translation is CASSLAGMNTEAFF. The whole variable domain, remainder taken from reference TRBV7-8 and TRBJ1-1, is GAGVSQSPRYKVAKRGQDVALRCDPISGHVSLFWYQQALGQGPEFLTYFQNEAQLDKSGLPSDRFFAERPEGSVSTLKIQRTQQEDSAVYLCASSLAGMNTEAFFGQGTRLTVV.

This sequence joins TRBV15 and TRBJ1-3; unclear D gene. Germline V gives CDR1 LNHNV, CDR2 YYDKDF (reference sequence). The CDR3 has 11 amino acids. Trimming left V 6 bases short and J 2 bases short, with 2 bases between. Here the CDR3 reads CATRAGNTIYF. CDR3 DNA sequence: TGTGCCACCAGGGCTGGAAACACCATATATTTT.

The genes are TRBV14 and TRBJ2-4, with TRBD2 matching over 15 bases. The CDR3 runs 19 residues. The germline V gene encodes CDR1 SGHDN and CDR2 FVKESK. Trimming removed 4 bases from V and 8 bases from J; junction bases left unmatched: 15. CDR3 sequence (DNA): TGTGCCAGCAGCCGGCATTGGACTAGCGGGAGGGCCCTAGCCGACATTCAGTACTTC. Its protein product is CASSRHWTSGRALADIQYF.

The chain recombines TRBV4-1 with TRBJ2-1, with D possibly being TRBD2 (7 bases). The germline V gene has CDR1 MGHRA and CDR2 YSYEKL. With 0 bases removed from V and 7 bases from J, the gap between germline ends came to 31 bases. CDR3 length equals 21 residues. The CDR3 coding sequence is TGCGCCAGCAGCCAAGATGTTCTTACGGTCGGGGGGACACATAAACGGAATGAGCAGTTCTTC. This encodes CASSQDVLTVGGTHKRNEQFF.

This clone turned up a few times. The chain is built from TRBV10-3 and TRBJ2-7; D gene unclear. The CDR3 spans 13 residues. Germline CDR1 and CDR2: ENHRY and SYGVKD. Trimming cost V 3 bases and J 2 bases, with 8 bases left between them. The CDR3 sequence: CAISDLDPYEQYF. In DNA, the CDR3 is TGTGCCATCAGTGATCTCGATCCCTACGAGCAGTACTTC.